The 15 T cell receptor beta chains presented below share a single source sample, sequenced in a study of shared clonotypes between healthy human individuals. Produced via immunoSEQ multiplex PCR; TCRdb's table is partial and in-frame only. The data show under 1,100,000 clones, about 77% seen once. The sequenced sample consisted of memory CD4+ T cells sorted from blood. Subset noted: CD45RA-negative fraction. The receptors stem from a man younger than 35 in good health.

This clone came up a few times. Since a much larger clone is just one base distant, this may be a read error. This chain uses TRBV27 with TRBJ2-2; D is ambiguous. V lost 2 bases to trimming and J lost 1 base, with 5 bases between them. The CDR3 is 14 residues long. CDR1 is MNHEY and CDR2 is SMNVEV in the germline V gene (reference sequence). The DNA for the CDR3 is TGTGCCAGCAGTTTAAACAGGAACACCGGGGAGCTGTTTTTT. Its translation: CASSLNRNTGELFF.

Comments on this clone: Other nucleotide sequences from this sample produce the same CDR3. The chain links TRBV7-9 to TRBJ1-2; no definite D call. This CDR3 comprises 12 residues. V lost 6 bases, J lost 5 bases, and 10 bases lay in between. Germline loops: CDR1 SEHNR, CDR2 FQNEAQ (reference sequence). The CDR3 sequence: CASSFEGYGYTF. CDR3 in DNA: TGTGCCAGCAGTTTCGAGGGTTATGGCTACACCTTC.

The chain recombines TRBV11-2 with TRBJ1-4; the D gene is possibly TRBD1 (5 bases). V lost 5 bases to trimming and J lost 7 bases, with 23 bases between them. Looked up from germline, CDR1 is SGHAT and CDR2 is FQNNGV. The length of the CDR3 is 17 residues. CDR3 sequence (DNA): TGTGCCAGCAGCCGAGGGGTTGGGCCCAAGCCTTTTGAAAAACTGTTTTTT. This gives the protein CASSRGVGPKPFEKLFF. Full variable domain (remainder filled in from reference TRBV11-2 and TRBJ1-4): EAGVAQSPRYKIIEKRQSVAFWCNPISGHATLYWYQQILGQGPKLLIQFQNNGVVDDSQLPKDRFSAERLKGVDSTLKIQPAKLEDSAVYLCASSRGVGPKPFEKLFFGSGTQLSVL.

This chain uses TRBV19 with TRBJ1-4, with a weak D call TRBD1 (6 bases). CDR3 size: 14 residues. V was pared by 5 bases and J by 8 bases, with 15 bases between. Looked up from germline, CDR1 is LNHDA and CDR2 is SQIVND (reference sequence). DNA of the CDR3: TGTGCCAGTAGTTCCCACAGGGCGGGAGAAAAACTGTTTTTT. It codes for CASSSHRAGEKLFF.

The rearrangement joins TRBV9 to TRBJ2-1, with TRBD2 matching over 14 bases. There are 17 residues in the CDR3. The V and J ends lost 0 bases and 8 bases, in that order; junction bases with no gene match: 7. Per the germline V gene, CDR1 is SGDLS and CDR2 is YYNGEE. CDR3 in amino acids: CASSVEGTSGSFDEQFF. As DNA, the CDR3 is TGTGCCAGCAGCGTAGAGGGGACTAGCGGGAGTTTTGATGAGCAGTTCTTC.

The rearrangement uses TRBV30 and TRBJ2-1; unclear D gene. Germline CDR1 is GTSNPN and CDR2 is SVGIG (reference sequence). V lost 3 bases and J lost 10, with 7 bases in between. There are 10 residues in the CDR3. The chain's CDR3 is CAWSAGEQFF. The CDR3 region has the DNA TGTGCCTGGAGCGCTGGGGAGCAGTTCTTC.

CDR3 loop: CASSLGGQGLEAFF. The CDR3 DNA reads as TGTGCCAGCAGCTTAGGGGGACAGGGTCTTGAAGCTTTCTTT. This chain uses TRBV7-8 with TRBJ1-1; 9 bases map to TRBD1. The V gene end was trimmed by 1 base and the J gene end by 7 bases; junction bases not matched to a gene: 4. This CDR3 contains 14 residues. Germline V gives CDR1 SGHVS, CDR2 FQNEAQ.

This clone has only one observation. The chain is built from TRBV7-9 and TRBJ1-2, with 10 nucleotides matching TRBD1. The ends lost 5 bases at V and 4 bases at J; junction bases unmatched: 7. Looked up from germline, CDR1 is SEHNR and CDR2 is FQNEAQ (reference sequence). CDR3 length: 15 residues. DNA for the CDR3: TGTGCCAGCAGCCCGGGGACAGGGGAAGTCTATGGCTACACCTTC. Translating it yields CASSPGTGEVYGYTF.

Details on this clone: Compared with germline, one end of the junction differs, possibly owing to a read error. The V call is TRBV6-1, the J call TRBJ2-1, with 8 positions matching TRBD1. This CDR3 has 11 residues. The germline V gene has CDR1 MNHNS and CDR2 SASEGT. This CDR3 is CASTPRDRLLF. DNA of the CDR3: TGTGCCAGCACTCCCCGGGACAGGCTCCTCTTC.

V usage is TRBV29-1 and J usage is TRBJ1-3, with D unclear. The CDR3 is made up of 13 amino acids. V lost 1 base and J 7 bases, leaving 11 bases between the germline ends. Per the germline V gene, CDR1 is SQVTM and CDR2 is ANQGSEA. This chain's CDR3 is CSVEGMAGNTIYF. The CDR3 DNA reads TGCAGCGTTGAAGGTATGGCCGGGAACACCATATATTTT.

The V call is TRBV7-6, the J call TRBJ2-7; the D is unclear. CDR3 length: 15 amino acids. V lost 0 bases to trimming and J lost 3 bases, with 12 bases between them. Germline CDR1 SGHVS, CDR2 FNYEAQ. CDR3 nucleotides: TGTGCCAGCAGCTTAGCGCGTGGACCGATCTACGAGCAGTACTTC. Its translation is CASSLARGPIYEQYF. The variable domain in full, completed from reference TRBV7-6 and TRBJ2-7, reads GAGVSQSPRYKVTKRGQDVALRCDPISGHVSLYWYRQALGQGPEFLTYFNYEAQQDKSGLPNDRFSAERPEGSISTLTIQRTEQRDSAMYRCASSLARGPIYEQYFGPGTRLTVT.

This chain uses TRBV30 with TRBJ1-2; 11 positions agree with TRBD1. V lost 0 bases, J lost 9 bases, and 6 bases stayed unmatched. The germline CDR1 and CDR2 sequences are GTSNPN and SVGIG (reference sequence). The CDR3 is 14 residues long. The chain's CDR3 is CAWSVRGQGDRYTF. As DNA, the CDR3 is TGTGCCTGGAGTGTTAGGGGACAGGGGGATCGCTACACCTTC.

The V and J genes are TRBV5-8 and TRBJ1-6, with TRBD1 matching over 8 bases. This CDR3 spans 15 amino acids. Per germline, CDR1 SGHTS and CDR2 YDEGEE. V was pared by 7 bases and J by 7 bases, with 10 bases of the junction left unmatched. The CDR3 sequence: CASQGTTGANSPLHF. For the CDR3, the DNA is TGTGCCAGCCAGGGCACGACAGGGGCCAATTCACCCCTCCACTTT. Based on the CDR3 plus reference TRBV5-8 and TRBJ1-6, the full variable domain is EAGVTQSPTHLIKTRGQQATLRCSPISGHTSVYWYQQALGLGLQFLLWYDEGEERNRGNFPPRFSGRQFPNYSSELNVNALELEDSALYLCASQGTTGANSPLHFGNGTRLTVT.

The chain combines TRBV5-4 with TRBJ1-1; D gene uncertain. V was trimmed by 0 bases and J by 1 base, leaving 4 bases between them. The CDR3 has 13 amino acids. Germline values: CDR1 SGHNT, CDR2 YYREEE (reference sequence). The CDR3 DNA is TGTGCCAGCAGCTTGGAGCAGAACACTGAAGCTTTCTTT. Translation gives CASSLEQNTEAFF.

The chain combines TRBV4-1 with TRBJ1-1; 7 positions agree with TRBD1. The J segment lost 11 bases and the V segment lost 0 bases, leaving 9 bases of the junction unmatched. This CDR3 is built from 14 residues. Germline CDR1 and CDR2: MGHRA and YSYEKL. The chain's CDR3 is CASSQERTGVAAFF. DNA of the CDR3: TGCGCCAGCAGCCAAGAGAGGACAGGCGTGGCGGCTTTCTTT.